A single sample gave rise to the 20 T cell receptor beta chains below, sequenced in a study of tumor-infiltrating lymphocytes in oesophageal squamous cell carcinoma. TCRdb re-derived calls from the PCR reads in MiXCR, one entry per CDR3 protein. The profile shows about 12,000 distinct CDR3 sequences, 54% of them singletons. The sample taken for sequencing was esophageal tumor tissue. The source of these receptors is a female donor with esophageal squamous cell carcinoma.

This sequence joins TRBV7-2 and TRBJ1-5; D is undetermined. V was shortened by 5 bases and J by 3 bases, with 5 bases between the two germline ends. This CDR3 contains 12 residues. CDR1 and CDR2 (germline): SGHTA, FQGNSA. CDR3: CASSRANQPQHF. CDR3 coding DNA: TGTGCCAGCAGCAGGGCCAATCAGCCCCAGCATTTT.

Turning to this clonotype: The CDR3 carries no conserved terminal phenylalanine or tryptophan, so it likely arises from a read error. Because the CDR3's place on the DNA is in doubt, the DNA is left out and the CDR3 is given as listed by TCRdb. The J gene is TRBJ2-6, the V gene TRBV11-3; the D call in the table, TRBD2, was not verified against the DNA. The CDR3 spans 18 residues, counting both ends. Looked up from germline, CDR1 is SGHNT and CDR2 is YENEEA. CDR3 residues: CASSLDGTSGYNEQFFGP.

The V gene is TRBV11-1, the J gene TRBJ2-3; 13 nucleotides match TRBD2. Per the germline V gene, CDR1 is SGHAT and CDR2 is FQDESV (reference sequence). Germline trimming cut 5 bases from V and 3 bases from J; bases unmatched to any gene: 5. The CDR3 loop spans 16 amino acids. CDR3 sequence: CASSPATSGRTDTQYF. In DNA, the CDR3 is TGTGCCAGCAGCCCCGCGACTAGCGGGAGGACAGATACGCAGTATTTT.

The J gene is TRBJ2-7, the V gene TRBV6-2 or TRBV6-3, with TRBD1 as a possible D gene (7 bases). Looked up from germline, CDR1 is MNHEY and CDR2 is SVGEGT. V was cut by 6 bases and J by 1 base, with 13 bases left in between. The CDR3 has 14 residues. The CDR3 protein is CASSQTGRSYEQYF. The CDR3 coding sequence is TGTGCCAGCAGCCAGACAGGGAGGTCCTACGAGCAGTACTTC.

This chain connects TRBV11-2 to TRBJ2-1, with D tentatively TRBD2 (5 bases). There are 15 residues in the CDR3. V gave up 3 bases and J gave up 0 bases, with 9 bases separating them. The germline CDR1 and CDR2 sequences are SGHAT and FQNNGV. CDR3 loop: CASSFRGSSYNEQFF. The CDR3 DNA is TGTGCCAGCAGCTTCCGCGGGTCCTCCTACAATGAGCAGTTCTTC.

This clonotype showed up just a few times. The CDR3 sequence is CASSSTEGLGTEQFF. The CDR3 DNA reads as TGTGCCAGCAGTTCTACCGAGGGACTAGGGACTGAGCAGTTCTTC. The V gene is TRBV28, the J gene TRBJ2-1; 8 positions agree with TRBD2. V was pared by 4 bases and J by 9 bases, with 11 bases of the junction left unmatched. This CDR3 has 15 residues. Germline V gene lookup returns CDR1 MDHEN and CDR2 SYDVKM.

This chain joins TRBV28 and TRBJ2-5; possibly TRBD1 for D (6 bases). The J call may be wrong; the DNA end is better matched by TRBJ2-4. Per germline, CDR1 MDHEN and CDR2 SYDVKM. The length of the CDR3 is 17 residues. This chain's CDR3 is CASSLRNRVLAKNIQYF. In nucleotides, the CDR3 is TGTGCCAGCAGTTTGCGTAACAGGGTTCTAGCCAAAAACATTCAGTACTTC.

There are many counts of this clonotype. V gene TRBV6-1 combines with J gene TRBJ1-5; D not certain. V was clipped by 10 bases and J by 0 bases, with 13 bases between them. Germline lookup yields CDR1 MNHNS and CDR2 SASEGT. This CDR3 has 14 amino acids. In DNA, the CDR3 is TGTGCCACCGACCTGGGGTATAGCAATCAGCCCCAGCATTTT. Protein: CATDLGYSNQPQHF.

This chain connects TRBV5-8 to TRBJ2-3; tentative D call: TRBD1 (5 bases). CDR3 length: 15 amino acids. In germline, CDR1 is SGHTS, CDR2 YDEGEE. Trimming stripped 0 bases from V and 5 bases from J, with 13 bases between. The CDR3 loop is CASSLVTATIDTQYF. The CDR3 DNA reads TGTGCCAGCAGCTTGGTGACAGCTACTATAGATACGCAGTATTTT.

V gene TRBV12-3 or TRBV12-4 combines with J gene TRBJ1-5, with 7 positions matching TRBD1. V dropped 6 bases and J dropped 4; count of bases not matched to a gene: 9. This CDR3 has 15 amino acids. The CDR3 DNA reads TGTGCCAGCAGCGGACCGGGACAGAATAATCAGCCCCAGCATTTT. Translated, it gives CASSGPGQNNQPQHF.

As to this clonotype: A junction end diverges from the germline sequence, so it may reflect a read error. The chain is built from TRBV12-3 or TRBV12-4 and TRBJ2-5, with 10 bases aligning to TRBD2. The CDR3 sequence is 15 residues long. CDR3 coding DNA: TGTGCCACCAGTGCACTAGCGGGGAGGGGAGAGACCCAGTACTTC. Translation: CATSALAGRGETQYF.

The rearrangement links TRBV28 to TRBJ2-5; 8 bases map to TRBD2. The trim removed 4 bases at V and 11 bases at J, leaving 3 bases unmatched. Germline CDR1 reads MDHEN; CDR2 reads SYDVKM. This CDR3 contains 11 residues. CDR3 protein: CASSSGRDQYF. CDR3 in DNA: TGTGCCAGCAGTTCCGGGAGGGATCAGTACTTC.

The gene calls are TRBV28 and TRBJ2-1; either TRBD1 or TRBD2 may fit D (5 bases each). The CDR3 totals 15 residues. V lost 3 bases and J lost 0, with 9 bases in between. Germline CDR1 is MDHEN and CDR2 is SYDVKM. The CDR3 is CASSFPGASYNEQFF. In DNA form, the CDR3 reads TGTGCCAGCAGTTTCCCCGGGGCCTCCTACAATGAGCAGTTCTTC.

CDR3 sequence: CASSPSGGHQETQYF. The CDR3, as DNA: TGTGCCAGCAGCCCTAGCGGGGGGCACCAAGAGACCCAGTACTTC. The V and J genes are TRBV7-3 and TRBJ2-1, with 11 bases identical to TRBD2. The better agreement between TRBJ2-5 and the DNA end casts doubt on the J call. The CDR3 covers 15 residues. Germline V gives CDR1 SGHTA, CDR2 FQGTGA.

The chain joins TRBV7-8 to TRBJ2-5, with TRBD1 identical over 12 bases. The CDR3 totals 17 residues. CDR1 is SGHVS and CDR2 is FQNEAQ in the germline V gene. The V gene end was trimmed by 2 bases and the J gene end by 4 bases; junction bases not matched to a gene: 8. CDR3 region: CASSLQGQGAHGETQYF. In DNA, the CDR3 is TGTGCCAGCAGCTTACAGGGACAGGGGGCGCACGGAGAGACCCAGTACTTC.

The chain recombines TRBV7-3 with TRBJ2-3, with TRBD2 identical over 12 bases. This CDR3 has 16 residues. Germline values: CDR1 SGHTA, CDR2 FQGTGA. The V segment lost 5 bases and the J segment 5 bases; nucleotides outside the gene matches: 8. CDR3 residues: CASSKTSGSGVDTQYF. The DNA for the CDR3 is TGTGCCAGCAGCAAGACTAGCGGGAGCGGGGTAGATACGCAGTATTTT.

Ten or more counts support this clonotype. V is TRBV24-1 and J is TRBJ1-1; possible D gene TRBD1, 6 bases. The germline gives CDR1 KGHDR, CDR2 SFDVKD. Trimming removed 7 bases from V and 8 bases from J, with 16 bases in between. The CDR3 is 13 residues long. The CDR3 loop is CATRGAGGDEAFF. The CDR3 bases are TGTGCCACCAGGGGGGCGGGGGGCGACGAAGCTTTCTTT.

This clonotype was detected a few times. The rearrangement links TRBV7-2 to TRBJ2-4; D tentatively fits TRBD1 or TRBD2 (5 bases each). Germline CDR1 SGHTA, CDR2 FQGNSA. Trimming shortened V by 5 bases and J by 13 bases, and 30 bases separated the two germline ends. CDR3 length: 17 amino acids. The CDR3 region is CASSPGRVGTLRLEQYF. DNA for the CDR3: TGTGCCAGCAGCCCAGGGCGGGTTGGGACGCTACGTCTGGAGCAGTACTTC.

This clonotype was seen only once. This chain links TRBV12-3 or TRBV12-4 with TRBJ2-1; the D gene is possibly TRBD2 (5 bases). The DNA end is a closer match to TRBJ2-5, so the J assignment may be wrong. The CDR3 loop spans 13 amino acids. This CDR3 is CASSLGGEETQYF. The CDR3 coding sequence is TGTGCCAGCAGTTTAGGGGGAGAAGAGACCCAGTACTTC.

Of note for this clonotype: Lacking the conserved final phenylalanine or tryptophan, this CDR3 likely reflects a read error. Because the CDR3's place on the DNA is in doubt, the DNA is left out and the CDR3 is given as listed by TCRdb. CDR3 region: CASSLESTGRNSPLHFGN. The chain carries TRBV7-2 and TRBJ2-1; TRBD2 is taken as the D call from the table, unchecked against the DNA. CDR1 and CDR2 from the germline V gene are SGHTA and FQGNSA. Including both end residues, the CDR3 is 18 amino acids long.